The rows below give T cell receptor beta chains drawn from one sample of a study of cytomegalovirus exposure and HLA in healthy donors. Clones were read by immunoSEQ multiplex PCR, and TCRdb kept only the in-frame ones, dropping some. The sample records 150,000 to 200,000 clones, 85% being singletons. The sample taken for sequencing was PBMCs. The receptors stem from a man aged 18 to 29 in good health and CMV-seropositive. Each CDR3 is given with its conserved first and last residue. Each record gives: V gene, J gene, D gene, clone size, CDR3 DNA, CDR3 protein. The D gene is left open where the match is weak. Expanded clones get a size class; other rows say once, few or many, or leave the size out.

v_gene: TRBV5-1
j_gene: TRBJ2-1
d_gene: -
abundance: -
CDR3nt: TGCGCCAGCAGCTTGTCTTATAGGGGTAATGAGCAGTTCTTC
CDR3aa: CASSLSYRGNEQFF

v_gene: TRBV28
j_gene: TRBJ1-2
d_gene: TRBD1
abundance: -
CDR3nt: TGTGCCAGCAGTTCCGGGACAGGGGACCTCCTCTACACCTTC
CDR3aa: CASSSGTGDLLYTF

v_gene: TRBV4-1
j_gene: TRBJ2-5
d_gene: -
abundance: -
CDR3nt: TGCGCCAGCAGCCAAGGTATCCAAGAGACCCAGTACTTC
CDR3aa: CASSQGIQETQYF

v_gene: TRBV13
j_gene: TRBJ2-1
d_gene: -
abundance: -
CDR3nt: TGTGCCAGCAGCCCACAAGGCAGGGGCCAGGCGGGCGACAATGAGCAGTTCTTC
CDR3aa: CASSPQGRGQAGDNEQFF

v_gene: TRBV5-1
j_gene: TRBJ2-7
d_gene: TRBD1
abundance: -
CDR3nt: TGCGCCAGCAGCTTGGTAGGGGACAGTTCCTACGAGCAGTACTTC
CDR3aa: CASSLVGDSSYEQYF

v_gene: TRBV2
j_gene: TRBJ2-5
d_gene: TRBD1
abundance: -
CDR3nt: TGTGCCAGCAACCTCGACAGGGGAGGCGGAAGAGAGACCCAGTACTTC
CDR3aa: CASNLDRGGGRETQYF

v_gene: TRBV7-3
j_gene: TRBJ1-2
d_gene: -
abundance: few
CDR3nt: TGTGCCAGCAGCTTAGGGCCAGGACAAGGCTATGGCTACACCTTC
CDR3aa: CASSLGPGQGYGYTF

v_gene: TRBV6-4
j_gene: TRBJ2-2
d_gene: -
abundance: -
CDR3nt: TGTGCCAGCAGTGACGAGGGACTTGGCAGGTTTGCGAACACCGGGGAGCTGTTTTTT
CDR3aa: CASSDEGLGRFANTGELFF

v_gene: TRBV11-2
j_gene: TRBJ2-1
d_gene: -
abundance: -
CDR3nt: TGTGCCAGCAGCTTAGAGTGGGGCCTGAGGAATGAGCAGTTCTTC
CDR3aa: CASSLEWGLRNEQFF

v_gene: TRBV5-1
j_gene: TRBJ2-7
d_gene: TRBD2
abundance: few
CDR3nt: TGCGCCAGCAGCTTTAGCGGGGGAGCCTACGAGCAGTACTTC
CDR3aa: CASSFSGGAYEQYF

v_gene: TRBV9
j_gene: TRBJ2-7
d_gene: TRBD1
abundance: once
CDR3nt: TGTGCCAGCAGCGGAGGAGGGGCAGGGGGCCACGAGCAGTACTTC
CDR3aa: CASSGGGAGGHEQYF

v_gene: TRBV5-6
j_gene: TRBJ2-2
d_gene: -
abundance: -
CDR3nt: TGTGCCAGCAGCTTGGGGGCAGGGGTTGACGGGGAGCTGTTTTTT
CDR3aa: CASSLGAGVDGELFF

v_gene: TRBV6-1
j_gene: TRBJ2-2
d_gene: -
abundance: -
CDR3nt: TGTGCCAGCAGCACGGACAGATGGAACACCGGGGAGCTGTTTTTT
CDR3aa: CASSTDRWNTGELFF

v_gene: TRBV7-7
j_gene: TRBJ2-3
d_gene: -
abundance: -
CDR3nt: TGTGCTAGCAGCTTAGGTCGGGCAGATACGCAGTATTTT
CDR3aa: CASSLGRADTQYF

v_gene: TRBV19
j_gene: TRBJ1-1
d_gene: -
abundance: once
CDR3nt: TGTGCCAGTAGGATGGGGCGGCCGAACACTGAAGCTTTCTTT
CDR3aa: CASRMGRPNTEAFF

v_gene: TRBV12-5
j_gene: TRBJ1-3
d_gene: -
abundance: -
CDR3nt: TGTGCTAGTGGTTTGGTACAGGGACGGTCGCTGGGAAACACCATATATTTT
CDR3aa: CASGLVQGRSLGNTIYF

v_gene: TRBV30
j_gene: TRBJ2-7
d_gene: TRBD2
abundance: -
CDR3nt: TGTGCCTGGGCTAGCGGGAGGGCCTACGAGCAGTACTTC
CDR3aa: CAWASGRAYEQYF

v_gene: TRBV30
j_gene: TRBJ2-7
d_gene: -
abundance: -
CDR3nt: TGTGCCTGGAGTGCCCGGATTATACGGCCAGGGGACGAGCAGTACTTC
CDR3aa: CAWSARIIRPGDEQYF

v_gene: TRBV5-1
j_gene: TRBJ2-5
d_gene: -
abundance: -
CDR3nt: TGCGCCAGCAGCTCCGCCCCGGAGGAGACCCAGTACTTC
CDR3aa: CASSSAPEETQYF

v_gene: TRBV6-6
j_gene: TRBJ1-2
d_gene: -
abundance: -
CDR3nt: TGTGCCAGCGGCAGGCAAACCTATGGCTACACCTTC
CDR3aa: CASGRQTYGYTF

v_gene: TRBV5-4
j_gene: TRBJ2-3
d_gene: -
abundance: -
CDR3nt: TGTGCCAGCAGCCGTCTGATGCAGACAGATACGCAGTATTTT
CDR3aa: CASSRLMQTDTQYF

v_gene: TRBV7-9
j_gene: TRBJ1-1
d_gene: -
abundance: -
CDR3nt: TGTGCCAGCAGCTCCAGCCAGGGGCGGCCGAACACTGAAGCTTTCTTT
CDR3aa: CASSSSQGRPNTEAFF

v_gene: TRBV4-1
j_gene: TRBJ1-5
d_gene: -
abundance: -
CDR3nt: TGCGCCAGCAGCCAAGGGACATCGGGGCCCCAGCATTTT
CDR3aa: CASSQGTSGPQHF

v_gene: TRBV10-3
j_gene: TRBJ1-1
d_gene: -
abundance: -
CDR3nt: TGTGCCATCAGTGAGTCGACTCGAGGGAGGGCTTTCTTT
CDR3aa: CAISESTRGRAFF

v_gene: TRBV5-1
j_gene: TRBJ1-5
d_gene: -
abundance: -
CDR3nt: TGCGCCAGCAGCTTAGGAGGGTCGGACAATCAGCCCCAGCATTTT
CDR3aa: CASSLGGSDNQPQHF

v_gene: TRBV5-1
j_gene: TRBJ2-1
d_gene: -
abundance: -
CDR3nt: TGCGCCAGCAGCTTGACGGGAAGTAATGAGCAGTTCTTC
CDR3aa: CASSLTGSNEQFF

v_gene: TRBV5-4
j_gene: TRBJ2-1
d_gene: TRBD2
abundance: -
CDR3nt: TGTGCCAGCAGCCCGCTGGGACTAGCGGGAGAGGGTGGGCAGTTCTTC
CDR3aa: CASSPLGLAGEGGQFF

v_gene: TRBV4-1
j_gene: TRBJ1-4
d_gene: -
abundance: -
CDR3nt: TGCGCCAGCAGCCACGAGGCCGGGGGACCAACTAATGAAAAACTGTTTTTT
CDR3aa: CASSHEAGGPTNEKLFF

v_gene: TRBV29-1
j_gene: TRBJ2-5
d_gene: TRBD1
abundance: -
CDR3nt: TGCAGCGTGCAGAGGTCGGGACAGCCCGGCCAAGAGACCCAGTACTTC
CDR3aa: CSVQRSGQPGQETQYF

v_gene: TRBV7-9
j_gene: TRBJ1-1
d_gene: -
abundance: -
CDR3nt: TGTGCCAGCAGCTTAGGAGAAGGACATTCGAACACTGAAGCTTTCTTT
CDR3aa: CASSLGEGHSNTEAFF

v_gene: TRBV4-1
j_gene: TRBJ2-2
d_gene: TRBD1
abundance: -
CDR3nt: TGCGCCAGCAGCCAAGGGACAGGGGTTGCCGGGGAGCTGTTTTTT
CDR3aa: CASSQGTGVAGELFF

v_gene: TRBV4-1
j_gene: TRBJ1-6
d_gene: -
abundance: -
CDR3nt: TGCGCCAGCAGCCCGGGGTATAATTCACCCCTCCACTTT
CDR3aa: CASSPGYNSPLHF

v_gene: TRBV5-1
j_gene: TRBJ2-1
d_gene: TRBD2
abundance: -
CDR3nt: TGCGCCAGCAGCCTGTATCTAGCGGGCTCCTACAATGAGCAGTTCTTC
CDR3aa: CASSLYLAGSYNEQFF

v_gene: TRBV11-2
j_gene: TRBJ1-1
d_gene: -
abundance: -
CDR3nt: TGTGCCAGCAGCTTAGGCGGAGAGGCGCGAGCTTTCTTT
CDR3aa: CASSLGGEARAFF

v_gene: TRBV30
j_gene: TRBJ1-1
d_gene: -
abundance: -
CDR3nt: TGTGCCTGGAGTGTACTGACAGGCGGGAACACTGAAGCTTTCTTT
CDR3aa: CAWSVLTGGNTEAFF